This T cell receptor (beta chain) was identified during a study of low-dose radiotherapy and immunotherapy resistance in tumors. Study information: Aspirin 300 mg, taken orally and daily, was given to patients for four cycles from cycle 1 day 1.

With TRAV- and TRBV-specific primers, first-strand cDNA was made, covering the alpha and beta chains. Using a constant-region primer together with a V-primer adapter, TCRs were subjected to 15 to 25 PCR cycles of amplification. TCRdb itself ran the reads through MiXCR, one entry per CDR3 protein. The sample comprises 35,000 to 50,000 distinct CDR3 sequences, under 30% of which are singletons, and 10% rests with the top ten. Time point noted: after trial treatment. Treatment here: LDRT plus nivolumab, ipilimumab, low-dose cyclophosphamide and aspirin (RACIN trial). Donors received nivolumab, ipilimumab, aspirin, low-dose cyclophosphamide and low-dose radiotherapy. This clonotype was found many times. This TCR was recovered from a male donor with prostate cancer. This material consisted of PBMCs, taken after low-dose radiotherapy plus immunotherapy.

The CDR3 spells CASSLLGLGNNEQFF. The CDR3 DNA is TGCGCCAGCAGCTTGTTAGGTCTGGGGAACAATGAGCAGTTCTTC. The genes are TRBV5-1 and TRBJ2-1; D unclear. With 1 base removed from V and 5 bases from J, the gap between germline ends came to 13 bases. The CDR3 is 15 residues long. The germline V gene has CDR1 SGHRS and CDR2 YFSETQ. The full variable domain, rest sourced from reference TRBV5-1 and TRBJ2-1, is KAGVTQTPRYLIKTRGQQVTLSCSPISGHRSVSWYQQTPGQGLQFLFEYFSETQRNKGNFPGRFSGRQFSNSRSEMNVSTLELGDSALYLCASSLLGLGNNEQFFGPGTRLTVL.